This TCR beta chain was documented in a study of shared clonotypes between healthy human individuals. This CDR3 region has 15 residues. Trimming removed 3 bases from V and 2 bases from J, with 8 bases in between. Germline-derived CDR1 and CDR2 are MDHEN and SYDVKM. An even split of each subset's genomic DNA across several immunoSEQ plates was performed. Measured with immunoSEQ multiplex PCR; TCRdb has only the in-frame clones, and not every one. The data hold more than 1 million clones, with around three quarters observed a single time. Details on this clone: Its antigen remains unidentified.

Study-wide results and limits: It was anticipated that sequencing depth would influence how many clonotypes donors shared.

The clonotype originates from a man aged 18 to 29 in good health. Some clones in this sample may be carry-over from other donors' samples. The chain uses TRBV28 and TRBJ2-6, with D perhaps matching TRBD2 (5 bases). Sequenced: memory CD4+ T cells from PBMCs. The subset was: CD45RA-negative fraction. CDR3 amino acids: CASSFYGAGANVLTF. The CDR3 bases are TGTGCCAGCAGTTTCTACGGGGCTGGGGCCAACGTCCTGACTTTC.